This T cell receptor beta chain was sequenced in a study of molecular identifiers for immune sequencing clone quantification. Study-wide findings and caveats: With a barcode shared among identical TCR molecules, highly expanded clone sizes could be underestimated.

This clonotype was recorded at least ten times. Its target is unknown. The V gene lost 2 bases and the J gene lost 4 bases, with 14 bases spanning the gap. CDR3 length equals 15 residues. Germline V gives CDR1 SGHVS, CDR2 FNYEAQ. With listed TCR primers and previously described methods, bulk TCR libraries were prepared. One entry per CDR3 protein results from TCRdb running MiXCR on the PCR reads. In the table there are just over 95,000 distinct CDR3 sequences, approximately 24% of which are singletons. V is TRBV7-6 and J is TRBJ1-1, with TRBD1 as a possible D gene (5 bases). The receptor's source is a human donor in good health. Some libraries in this study had Jurkat cell RNA spiked in. The sequenced sample was naive CD8+ T cells from blood, with Jurkat cell RNA spiked in. The subset was: FACS-sorted CD8+CD4-CCR7+CD45RA+ naive T cells. CDR3 DNA sequence: TGTGCCAGCAGCTTATCGCAGGGTGCCACCACTGAAGCTTTCTTT. It is translated as CASSLSQGATTEAFF.